This record concerns one T cell receptor beta chain sequence. The antigen is not known. Sequenced by immunoSEQ multiplex PCR; TCRdb stores in-frame clones only, minus some. The data hold about 1.9 million clones, with 85% to 95% observed a single time. The sample belongs to a study of shared clonotypes between healthy human individuals. Study observations and caveats: Only a few donors were included, so the genetic and exposure-history diversity represented was limited.

The CDR3 contains 11 residues. V was trimmed by 5 bases and J by 6 bases, leaving 8 bases between them. The germline V gene has CDR1 KGHSH and CDR2 LQKENI. Only CD45RO-negative cells positively selected for CCR7 counted as naive CD8 cells, so terminally differentiated effector memory CD45RA+ cells were excluded. The receptor was derived from a young man in good health. Some clones in this sample may be carry-over from other donors' samples. The rearrangement joins TRBV18 to TRBJ2-7; D gene ambiguous. The sample was naive CD8+ T cells from PBMCs. CDR3 amino acids: CASSYNVEQYF. For the CDR3, the DNA is TGTGCCAGCTCATACAACGTCGAGCAGTACTTC.